These 2 T cell receptor beta chains originate from one sample sequenced in a study of shared clonotypes between healthy human individuals. Assay: immunoSEQ multiplex PCR; the TCRdb copy retains only in-frame clones and omits some. This table has hundreds of thousands of clones, approximately 96% appearing once. Cells designated naive CD8 were CD45RO-negative and were positively selected for CCR7, with terminally differentiated effector memory CD45RA+ cells excluded. What was sequenced was naive CD8+ T cells sorted from blood. The receptors come from a woman aged 25-40 years in good health.

This clone was recorded only once. In the same sample, other DNA sequences code for this CDR3. This chain links TRBV5-1 with TRBJ2-1; TRBD2 aligns across 12 bases. Germline V gene lookup returns CDR1 SGHRS and CDR2 YFSETQ. V lost 4 bases, J lost 4 bases, and 6 bases stayed unmatched. The CDR3 consists of 16 residues. CDR3 in DNA: TGCGCCAGCAGCCCCTGGACTAGCGGGGCATACAATGAGCAGTTCTTC. It is translated as CASSPWTSGAYNEQFF. Based on the CDR3 plus reference TRBV5-1 and TRBJ2-1, the full variable domain is KAGVTQTPRYLIKTRGQQVTLSCSPISGHRSVSWYQQTPGQGLQFLFEYFSETQRNKGNFPGRFSGRQFSNSRSEMNVSTLELGDSALYLCASSPWTSGAYNEQFFGPGTRLTVL.

The CDR3 DNA reads TGTGCCAGCAGCTTGGGGGGGTCGCTAGCCCCCGGGGAGCTGTTTTTT. It is translated as CASSLGGSLAPGELFF. V is TRBV5-6 and J is TRBJ2-2, with D perhaps given as TRBD1 or TRBD2 (5 bases each). Germline V gene lookup returns CDR1 SGHDT and CDR2 YYEEEE. V shed 0 bases and J shed 6 bases, with 15 bases lying between them. This CDR3 contains 16 residues.